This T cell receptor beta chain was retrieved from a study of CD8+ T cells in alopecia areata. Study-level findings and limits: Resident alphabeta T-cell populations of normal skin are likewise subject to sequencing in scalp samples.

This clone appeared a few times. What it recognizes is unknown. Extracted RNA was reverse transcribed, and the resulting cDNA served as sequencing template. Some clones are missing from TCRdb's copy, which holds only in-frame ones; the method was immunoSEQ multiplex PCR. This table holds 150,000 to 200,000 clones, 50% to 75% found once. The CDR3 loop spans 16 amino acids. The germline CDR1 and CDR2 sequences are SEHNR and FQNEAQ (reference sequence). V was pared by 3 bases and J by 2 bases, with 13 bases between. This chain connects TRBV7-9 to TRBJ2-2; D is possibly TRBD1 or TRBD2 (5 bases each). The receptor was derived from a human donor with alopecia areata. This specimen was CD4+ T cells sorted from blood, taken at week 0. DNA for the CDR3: TGTGCCAGCAGCTTGCCCGCCGGGGCTAACACCGGGGAGCTGTTTTTT. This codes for CASSLPAGANTGELFF.